The 24 T cell receptor beta chains below all came from one sample that was sequenced in a study of tumor-infiltrating lymphocytes in primary liver carcinoma. RNA isolated from unsorted whole blood supplied the blood RNA, with germline DNA also extracted. TCR beta cDNA was prepared out of roughly 0.5 ug total RNA by means of a constant-region primer. Slightly modified ARM-PCR with three nested multiplex PCR rounds yielded TCR beta libraries. TRBV1-TRBV30 forward primers and a C-beta reverse primer were used in the first two PCR rounds, which each ran for approximately 10 cycles. TCRdb reprocessed the multiplex PCR reads with MiXCR, giving one entry per CDR3 protein. The table shows about 300,000 distinct CDR3 sequences, with 65% occurring only once. Sequencing was carried out using peripheral blood. The receptors were gathered from a man aged 35 to 55 with primary liver carcinoma and hepatitis B virus infection.

This clonotype was seen a single time. A much larger clone sits a single nucleotide away, making a read error possible. The V and J genes are TRBV5-4 and TRBJ1-5; no definite D call. Germline CDR1 reads SGHNT; CDR2 reads YYREEE (reference sequence). The ends were cut back, 8 bases at V and 0 bases at J, with 15 bases in the middle. The CDR3 has 15 residues. CDR3 sequence: CARSLLGDSNQPQHF. DNA of the CDR3: TGTGCCAGGAGTTTACTGGGTGATAGCAATCAGCCCCAGCATTTT.

This clonotype was detected ten times or more. This chain links TRBV11-2 with TRBJ2-1; 8 bases agree with TRBD2. There are 17 residues in the CDR3. CDR1 and CDR2 from the germline V gene are SGHAT and FQNNGV. With 4 bases clipped from V and 2 bases from J, the junction kept 10 bases outside the gene matches. The CDR3 is CASSSGGGNLPYNEQFF. The CDR3 nucleotides are TGTGCCAGCAGCTCGGGGGGGGGGAACCTACCCTACAATGAGCAGTTCTTC.

To note about this clonotype: The conserved phenylalanine or tryptophan is not found at the CDR3 terminus, so this likely reflects a read error. J is TRBJ2-1 and V is TRBV11-2; TRBD2 is a possible D gene (5 bases). The CDR3 length is 15 residues. The germline CDR1 and CDR2 sequences are SGHAT and FQNNGV. V was clipped by 2 bases and J by 5 bases, with 13 bases between them. In DNA form, the CDR3 reads TGTGCCAGCAGCTTATACGATGAGGGCAACAATGAGCAGTTCTTA. Its protein product is CASSLYDEGNNEQFL.

This sequence joins TRBV12-3 or TRBV12-4 and TRBJ2-7; the D gene is possibly TRBD2 (5 bases). The CDR3 is 14 amino acids. V was clipped by 3 bases and J by 5 bases, with 14 bases between them. CDR3 nucleotides: TGTGCCAGCAGTTTGTACGGGAAGCACGACGAGCAGTACTTC. It encodes CASSLYGKHDEQYF.

J is TRBJ1-6 and V is TRBV5-4; no definite D call. This CDR3 has 14 amino acids. CDR1 and CDR2 from the germline V gene are SGHNT and YYREEE (reference sequence). V lost 2 bases to trimming and J lost 5 bases, with 8 bases between them. This CDR3 reads CASSLGANNSPLHF. The CDR3 bases are TGTGCCAGCAGCTTAGGCGCTAATAATTCACCCCTCCACTTT.

For this clonotype: As the CDR3 is not closed by the conserved phenylalanine or tryptophan, this likely results from a read error. The gene calls are TRBV11-2 and TRBJ1-5; D not certain. In germline, CDR1 is SGHAT, CDR2 FQNNGV. This CDR3 region has 13 residues. The CDR3 is CTSSGDPEQPQHS. For the CDR3, the DNA is TGTACCAGCAGCGGGGATCCCGAACAGCCCCAGCATTCT.

Concerning this clonotype: This clone may be a read error of a much larger clone one base away. The CDR3 loop is CASGLHESDTQYF. DNA of the CDR3: TGTGCTAGTGGTCTTCACGAGTCAGATACGCAGTATTTT. This rearrangement joins TRBV12-5 to TRBJ2-3, with D unclear. This CDR3 spans 13 amino acids. V lost 5 bases, J lost 4 bases, and 10 bases lay in between. CDR1 LGHNT and CDR2 FRNRAP come from the germline V gene.

V and J are TRBV6-9 and TRBJ1-2; D is uncertain. The germline V gene has CDR1 MNHGY and CDR2 SVAAGI. The CDR3 is made up of 16 amino acids. Trimming removed 9 bases at V and 1 base at J, with 21 bases between. CDR3 DNA: TGTGCCAGGTCCGGGAACCAGCAGAGTATTAACTATGGCTACACCTTC. As protein: CARSGNQQSINYGYTF.

Comments on this clonotype: A much bigger clone sits one base away, suggesting this may be a read error. V is TRBV12-3 or TRBV12-4 and J is TRBJ2-3, with 7 bases fitting TRBD1. The CDR3 contains 15 residues. The trim removed 9 bases at V and 9 bases at J, leaving 18 bases unmatched. CDR3 loop: CARIQQGPRDATQYF. The CDR3 coding sequence is TGTGCCAGGATCCAACAGGGGCCCCGGGACGCCACGCAGTATTTT.

This rearrangement joins TRBV5-1 to TRBJ2-1, with 7 bases matching TRBD2. With V trimmed by 3 bases and J by 10 bases, 7 bases remained unmatched. The CDR3 has 13 amino acids. Germline assignment: CDR1 SGHRS and CDR2 YFSETQ. CDR3 amino acids: CASSWSTSNEQFF. The CDR3 DNA follows: TGCGCCAGCAGCTGGTCGACTAGCAACGAGCAGTTCTTC.

About this clonotype itself: A much larger clone sits a single nucleotide away, making a read error possible. The chain has TRBV6-6 and TRBJ1-3, with unresolved D. Trimming pared 2 bases from V and 0 bases from J, leaving 14 bases between. Germline V gene data show CDR1 as MNHNY and CDR2 as SVGAGI (reference sequence). This CDR3 region has 17 residues. The CDR3, as DNA: TGTGCCAGCAGTTACGACATTACGGCACTCTCTGGAAACACCATATATTTT. It is translated as CASSYDITALSGNTIYF.

With regard to this clonotype: The CDR3 does not close with the conserved phenylalanine or tryptophan, likely indicating a read error. The CDR3 coding sequence is TGTGCCAGCAGTTTATCCTATGAGCAGTACTTA. This codes for CASSLSYEQYL. This rearrangement joins TRBV7-8 to TRBJ2-7; D unresolved. CDR1 and CDR2 (germline): SGHVS, FQNEAQ. The CDR3 totals 11 residues.

This clonotype was seen a few times. The chain has TRBV5-6 and TRBJ2-2, with D perhaps given as TRBD1 or TRBD2 (5 bases each). V was pared by 4 bases and J by 7 bases, with 20 bases between. The CDR3 length is 16 residues. Germline CDR1 is SGHDT and CDR2 is YYEEEE. The CDR3 loop is CASSKIGGSRNGELFF. The DNA for the CDR3 is TGTGCCAGCAGCAAGATTGGGGGATCACGCAACGGGGAGCTGTTTTTT.

This clonotype was seen many times. V is TRBV12-3 or TRBV12-4 and J is TRBJ2-2; D is unclear. V was trimmed by 2 bases and J by 5 bases, leaving 9 bases between them. The CDR3 runs 14 residues. The CDR3 spells CASSLMGSTGELFF. The CDR3 DNA is TGTGCCAGCAGTTTAATGGGTTCTACCGGGGAGCTGTTTTTT.

Turning to this clonotype: A much larger clone is a single base away; this may be a read error. The gene calls are TRBV29-1 and TRBJ2-1, with TRBD1 as a possible D gene (6 bases). The V gene's germline CDR1 is SQVTM and CDR2 ANQGSEA. Trimming stripped 8 bases from V and 9 bases from J, with 17 bases between. This CDR3 is built from 12 residues. The chain's CDR3 is CSLGTWGSEQFF. The CDR3, as DNA: TGCAGCTTAGGGACATGGGGCAGTGAGCAGTTCTTC.

The sample holds a few counts of this clonotype. The chain couples TRBV7-9 to TRBJ2-1; no firm D call. Looked up from germline, CDR1 is SEHNR and CDR2 is FQNEAQ (reference sequence). This CDR3 is 14 amino acids long. With 1 base removed from V and 6 bases from J, the gap between germline ends came to 10 bases. The CDR3 reads CASSLGGHFNEQFF. CDR3 bases: TGTGCCAGCAGCTTAGGAGGCCACTTCAATGAGCAGTTCTTC.

For this clonotype: This may stem from a read error, because a much larger clone lies one nucleotide away. The rearrangement uses TRBV12-3 or TRBV12-4 and TRBJ2-7; either TRBD1 or TRBD2 may supply D (5 bases each). This CDR3 has 16 amino acids. V was pared by 5 bases and J by 2 bases, with 19 bases between. CDR3 DNA sequence: TGTGCCAGCAGTCATCCTGGGGCCGGGATGACCTACGAGCAGTACTTC. This sequence encodes CASSHPGAGMTYEQYF.

Points on this clonotype: The junction does not match germline at one end; this may be a read error. The rearrangement joins TRBV6-1 to TRBJ2-7; perhaps TRBD2 as D (5 bases). CDR1 MNHNS and CDR2 SASEGT come from the germline V gene. The CDR3 totals 17 residues. In DNA, the CDR3 is TGTGCCAGCAGTCCTGGCGGGTGGAGGACCAGCTCCTACGAGCAGTATTTC. It is translated as CASSPGGWRTSSYEQYF.

In its sample, this clonotype was seen many times. The rearrangement links TRBV11-2 to TRBJ1-3; possibly TRBD1 for D (5 bases). CDR1 SGHAT and CDR2 FQNNGV come from the germline V gene. The V end was cut by 3 bases, the J end by 1 base, with 10 bases between. The CDR3 totals 15 residues. The CDR3 spells CASSLLRGSGNTIYF. The CDR3 DNA is TGTGCCAGCAGCTTGTTGAGGGGATCTGGAAACACCATATATTTT. The entire variable domain, with the rest obtained from reference TRBV11-2 and TRBJ1-3, is as follows: EAGVAQSPRYKIIEKRQSVAFWCNPISGHATLYWYQQILGQGPKLLIQFQNNGVVDDSQLPKDRFSAERLKGVDSTLKIQPAKLEDSAVYLCASSLLRGSGNTIYFGEGSWLTVV.

This clonotype has just a few counts. The J gene is TRBJ2-7, the V gene TRBV14; D uncertain. The CDR3 covers 12 residues. V lost 10 bases and J lost 3, with 13 bases in between. Per germline, CDR1 SGHDN and CDR2 FVKESK. The CDR3 reads CATLVGYYEQYF. For the CDR3, the DNA is TGTGCCACGTTAGTAGGGTACTACGAGCAGTACTTC.

This rearrangement joins TRBV6-1 to TRBJ2-2; D is possibly TRBD2 (5 bases). Trimming removed 2 bases from V and 7 bases from J, with 11 bases in between. The germline CDR1 and CDR2 sequences are MNHNS and SASEGT. The CDR3 covers 14 residues. This chain's CDR3 is CASSEPLADGELFF. DNA of the CDR3: TGTGCCAGCAGTGAACCGCTAGCTGACGGGGAGCTGTTTTTT.

Concerning this clonotype: One end of the junction does not line up with germline, which may come from a read error. The CDR3 bases are TGCCCCAGCAGTCCCTCGTTCCGGGCCGGGGAGCTGTTTTTT. Protein: CPSSPSFRAGELFF. The chain recombines TRBV12-3 or TRBV12-4 with TRBJ2-2; D gene ambiguous. This CDR3 is 14 amino acids long.

V usage is TRBV2 and J usage is TRBJ1-4; D perhaps matches TRBD1 (5 bases). Per the germline V gene, CDR1 is SNHLY and CDR2 is FYNNEI. The ends were cut back, 4 bases at V and 8 bases at J, with 11 bases in the middle. The CDR3 extends over 13 amino acids. CDR3 sequence (DNA): TGTGCCAGCAGTGGAGGGGCGGAAGAAAAACTGTTTTTT. Translation: CASSGGAEEKLFF.

The DNA for the CDR3 is TGCGCCAGCAGCTTGGAAGCCCTCTCTGGGGCCAACGTCCTGACTTTC. Its protein product is CASSLEALSGANVLTF. The V call is TRBV5-1, the J call TRBJ2-6; D call uncertain. V gave up 0 bases and J gave up 0 bases, with 7 bases separating them. Germline V lookup: CDR1 SGHRS, CDR2 YFSETQ. This CDR3 has 16 amino acids.